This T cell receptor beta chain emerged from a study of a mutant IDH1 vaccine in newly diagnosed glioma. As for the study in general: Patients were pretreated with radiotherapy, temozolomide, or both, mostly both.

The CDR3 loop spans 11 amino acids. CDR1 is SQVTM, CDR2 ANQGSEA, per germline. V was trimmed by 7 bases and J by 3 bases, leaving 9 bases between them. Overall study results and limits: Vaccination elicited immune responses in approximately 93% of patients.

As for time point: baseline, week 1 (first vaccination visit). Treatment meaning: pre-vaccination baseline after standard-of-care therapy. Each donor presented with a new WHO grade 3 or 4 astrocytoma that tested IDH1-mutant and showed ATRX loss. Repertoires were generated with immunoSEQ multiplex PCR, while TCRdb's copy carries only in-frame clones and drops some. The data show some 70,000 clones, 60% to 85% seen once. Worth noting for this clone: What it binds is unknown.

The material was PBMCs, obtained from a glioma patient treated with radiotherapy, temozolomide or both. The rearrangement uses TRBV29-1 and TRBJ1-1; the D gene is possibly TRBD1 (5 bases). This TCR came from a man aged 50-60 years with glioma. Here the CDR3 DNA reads TGCAGCGGCGGACAAGACACTGAAGCTTTCTTT. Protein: CSGGQDTEAFF.